A selection of T cell receptor beta chains follows, all from one sample in a study of blood T cells in healthy people across ages. Each CDR3 protein is one row after TCRdb ran MiXCR on the 5' RACE reads. The sample has over 600,000 distinct CDR3 sequences; approximately 53% are singletons. Sequencing was done on a sample of blood. These receptors were obtained from a man between 40 and 49 years old in good health. Both conserved end residues are part of each CDR3. D genes are given only for firm matches. Part of the rows lack a size; the others show once, few, many or a class for expanded clones.

v_call	clone_size	d_call	j_call	cdr3_aa	cdr3_nt
TRBV28	few	NA	TRBJ2-5	CASTKQETQYF	TGTGCCAGCACCAAACAAGAGACCCAGTACTTC
TRBV7-9	NA	TRBD2	TRBJ2-1	CASSSEASGEQFF	TGTGCCAGCAGCTCCGAAGCTAGCGGCGAGCAGTTCTTC
TRBV7-3	few	NA	TRBJ2-5	CASSVSSTETQYF	TGTGCCAGCAGCGTCTCGAGTACAGAGACCCAGTACTTC
TRBV4-1	NA	NA	TRBJ1-1	CASSQGLNYERGEAFF	TGCGCCAGCAGCCAAGGACTTAACTACGAGAGGGGAGAAGCTTTCTTT
TRBV5-1	NA	NA	TRBJ2-6	CATSWAGVRGANVLTF	TGCGCCACAAGTTGGGCAGGGGTGAGGGGGGCCAACGTCCTGACTTTC
TRBV28	NA	NA	TRBJ2-5	CASRGDAYGETQYF	TGTGCCAGCAGGGGCGACGCGTATGGAGAGACCCAGTACTTC
TRBV27	few	NA	TRBJ1-1	CASSLIGDTEAFF	TGTGCCAGCAGTTTGATCGGGGACACTGAAGCTTTCTTT
TRBV6-4	NA	TRBD2	TRBJ2-3	CASSDQAGGGVDTQYF	TGTGCCAGCAGTGACCAGGCGGGAGGCGGCGTGGATACGCAGTATTTT
TRBV25-1	NA	TRBD2	TRBJ2-1	CASSVSGRYPGEQFF	TGTGCCAGCAGTGTCAGCGGGAGGTACCCAGGGGAGCAGTTCTTC
TRBV9	NA	NA	TRBJ1-5	CASSEGVGGRPQHF	TGTGCCAGCAGCGAGGGCGTCGGGGGTCGGCCCCAGCATTTT
TRBV5-1	NA	NA	TRBJ2-5	CASSVRIQETQYF	TGCGCCAGCAGCGTGCGAATCCAAGAGACCCAGTACTTC
TRBV7-9	NA	NA	TRBJ2-1	CASSLATGLVKNEQFF	TGTGCCAGCAGCTTAGCAACAGGGTTGGTAAAAAATGAGCAGTTCTTC
TRBV20-1	few	NA	TRBJ2-3	CSAPSDFHTDTQYF	TGCAGTGCCCCGTCCGACTTTCACACAGATACGCAGTATTTT
TRBV7-2	NA	TRBD2	TRBJ2-3	CASSSPLAYTQYF	TGTGCCAGCAGCTCCCCACTAGCGTATACGCAGTATTTT
TRBV28	NA	NA	TRBJ1-2	CASSSEIRAPNYGYTF	TGTGCCAGCAGTTCGGAGATCAGAGCTCCTAACTATGGCTACACCTTC
TRBV5-5	few	NA	TRBJ1-5	CASSLDEVQPQHF	TGTGCCAGCAGCTTGGACGAGGTTCAGCCCCAGCATTTT
TRBV5-1	NA	TRBD1	TRBJ1-1	CASSYGTGVVNTEAFF	TGCGCCAGCAGCTACGGGACAGGGGTTGTAAACACTGAAGCTTTCTTT
TRBV28	NA	TRBD2	TRBJ2-1	CASSQAGGPYNEQFF	TGTGCCAGCAGTCAAGCGGGGGGGCCCTACAATGAGCAGTTCTTC
TRBV7-2	NA	NA	TRBJ2-1	CASSYYPYNEQFF	TGTGCCAGCAGCTACTACCCTTACAATGAGCAGTTCTTC
TRBV12-3/TRBV12-4	NA	NA	TRBJ2-6	CASSRGSANVLTF	TGTGCCAGCAGTAGGGGGTCGGCCAACGTCCTGACTTTC
TRBV6-5	NA	TRBD2	TRBJ2-3	CASSPLAGVRNTQYF	TGTGCCAGCAGTCCTCTAGCGGGAGTGAGAAATACGCAGTATTTT
TRBV6-5	NA	NA	TRBJ2-1	CGSSYSGRGLHEQFF	TGTGGCAGCAGTTACTCCGGTCGGGGTTTGCATGAGCAGTTCTTC
TRBV30	few	NA	TRBJ1-4	CAWSMRTPDEKLFF	TGTGCCTGGAGTATGCGGACCCCCGATGAAAAACTGTTTTTT
TRBV15	NA	TRBD1	TRBJ1-6	CATSSAPGQGRSSPLHF	TGTGCCACCAGCAGTGCCCCGGGACAGGGGAGGAGTTCACCCCTCCACTTT